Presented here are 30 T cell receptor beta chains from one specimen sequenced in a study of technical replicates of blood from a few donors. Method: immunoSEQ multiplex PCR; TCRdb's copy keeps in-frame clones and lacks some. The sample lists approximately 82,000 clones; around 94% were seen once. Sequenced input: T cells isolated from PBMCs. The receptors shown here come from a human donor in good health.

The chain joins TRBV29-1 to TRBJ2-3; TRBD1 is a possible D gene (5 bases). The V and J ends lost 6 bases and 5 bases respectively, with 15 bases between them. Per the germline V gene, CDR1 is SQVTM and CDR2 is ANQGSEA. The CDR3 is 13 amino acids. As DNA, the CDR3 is TGCAGCGTCCCGCCGGACATAGAAGATACGCAGTATTTT. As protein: CSVPPDIEDTQYF.

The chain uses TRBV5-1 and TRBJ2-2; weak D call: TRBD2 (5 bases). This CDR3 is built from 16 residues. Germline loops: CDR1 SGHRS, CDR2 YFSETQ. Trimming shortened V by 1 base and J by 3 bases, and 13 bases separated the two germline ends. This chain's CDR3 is CASSLRVGGDTGELFF. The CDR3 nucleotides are TGCGCCAGCAGCTTGAGGGTCGGAGGAGACACCGGGGAGCTGTTTTTT. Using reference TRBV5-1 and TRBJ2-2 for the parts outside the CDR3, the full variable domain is KAGVTQTPRYLIKTRGQQVTLSCSPISGHRSVSWYQQTPGQGLQFLFEYFSETQRNKGNFPGRFSGRQFSNSRSEMNVSTLELGDSALYLCASSLRVGGDTGELFFGEGSRLTVL.

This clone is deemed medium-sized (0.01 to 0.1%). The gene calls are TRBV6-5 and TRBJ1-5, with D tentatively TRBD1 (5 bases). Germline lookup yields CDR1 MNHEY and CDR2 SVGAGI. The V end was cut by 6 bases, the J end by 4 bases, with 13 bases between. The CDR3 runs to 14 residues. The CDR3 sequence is CASSAGLQNQPQHF. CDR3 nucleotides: TGTGCCAGCAGCGCGGGACTACAAAATCAGCCCCAGCATTTT.

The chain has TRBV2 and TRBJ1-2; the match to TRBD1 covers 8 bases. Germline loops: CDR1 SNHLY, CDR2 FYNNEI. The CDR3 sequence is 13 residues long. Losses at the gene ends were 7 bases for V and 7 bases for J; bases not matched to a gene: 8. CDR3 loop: CASTSDRGGGYTF. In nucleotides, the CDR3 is TGTGCCAGCACCTCCGACAGGGGAGGTGGCTACACCTTC.

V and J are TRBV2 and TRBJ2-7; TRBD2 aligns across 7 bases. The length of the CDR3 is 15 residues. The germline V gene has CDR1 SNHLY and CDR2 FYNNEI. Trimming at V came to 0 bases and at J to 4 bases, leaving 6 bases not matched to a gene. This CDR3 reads CASSEAVGGGYEQYF. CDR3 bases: TGTGCCAGCAGTGAAGCGGTGGGGGGGGGATACGAGCAGTACTTC.

The CDR3, as DNA: TGTGCCTGCCCCAGGGCTACAGGGCCGGGTGGCTACACCTTC. Translating gives CACPRATGPGGYTF. J is TRBJ1-2 and V is TRBV30, with D tentatively TRBD1 (6 bases). The germline V gene has CDR1 GTSNPN and CDR2 SVGIG (reference sequence). This CDR3 comprises 14 residues. Between the trimmed V and J ends, which lost 6 bases and 7 bases, there was a span of 21 bases. Filled out from reference TRBV30 and TRBJ1-2, the complete variable domain reads SQTIHQWPATLVQPVGSPLSLECTVEGTSNPNLYWYRQAAGRGLQLLFYSVGIGQISSEVPQNLSASRPQDRQFILSSKKLLLSDSGFYLCACPRATGPGGYTFGSGTRLTVV.

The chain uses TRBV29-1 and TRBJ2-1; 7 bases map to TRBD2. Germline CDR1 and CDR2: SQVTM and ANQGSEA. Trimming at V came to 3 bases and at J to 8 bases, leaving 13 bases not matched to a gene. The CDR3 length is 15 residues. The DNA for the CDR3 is TGCAGCGTTGAGATAGGCGCGGGAGAGCTCGATGAGCAGTTCTTC. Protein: CSVEIGAGELDEQFF.

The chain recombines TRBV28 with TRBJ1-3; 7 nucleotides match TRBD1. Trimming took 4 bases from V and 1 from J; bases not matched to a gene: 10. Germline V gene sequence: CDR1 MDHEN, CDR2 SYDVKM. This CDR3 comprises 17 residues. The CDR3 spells CASSWDSESFSGNTIYF. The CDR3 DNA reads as TGTGCCAGCAGTTGGGACAGCGAGTCATTTTCTGGAAACACCATATATTTT.

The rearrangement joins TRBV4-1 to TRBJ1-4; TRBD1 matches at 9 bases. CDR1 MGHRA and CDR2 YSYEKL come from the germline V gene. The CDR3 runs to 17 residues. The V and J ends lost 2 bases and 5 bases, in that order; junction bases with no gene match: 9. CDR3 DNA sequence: TGCGCCAGCAGCCAATTACCGCCCGACAGGGGGAATGAAAAACTGTTTTTT. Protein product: CASSQLPPDRGNEKLFF.

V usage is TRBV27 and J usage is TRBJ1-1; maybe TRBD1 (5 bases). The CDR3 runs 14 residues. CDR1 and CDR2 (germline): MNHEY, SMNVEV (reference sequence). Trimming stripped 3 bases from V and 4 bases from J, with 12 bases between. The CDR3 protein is CASSFSGSPTEAFF. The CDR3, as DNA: TGTGCCAGCAGTTTCTCAGGGTCTCCCACTGAAGCTTTCTTT.

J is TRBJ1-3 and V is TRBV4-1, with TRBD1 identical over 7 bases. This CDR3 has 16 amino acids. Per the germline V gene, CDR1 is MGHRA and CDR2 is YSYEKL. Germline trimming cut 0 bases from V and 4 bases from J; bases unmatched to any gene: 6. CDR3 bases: TGCGCCAGCAGCCAAGAAAAGGGGGCAGGGGGAAACACCATATATTTT. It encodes CASSQEKGAGGNTIYF.

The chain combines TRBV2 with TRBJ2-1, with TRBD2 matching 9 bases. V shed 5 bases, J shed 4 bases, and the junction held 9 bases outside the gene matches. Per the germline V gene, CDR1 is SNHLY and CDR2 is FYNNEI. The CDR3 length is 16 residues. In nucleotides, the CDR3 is TGTGCCAGCAGTCACGCGACTAGCGGAGAATACAATGAGCAGTTCTTC. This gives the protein CASSHATSGEYNEQFF.

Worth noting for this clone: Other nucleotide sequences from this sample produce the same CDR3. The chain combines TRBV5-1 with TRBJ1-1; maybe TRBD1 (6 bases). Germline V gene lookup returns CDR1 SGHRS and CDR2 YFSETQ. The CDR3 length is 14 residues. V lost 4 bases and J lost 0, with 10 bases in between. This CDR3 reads CASSLGQMNTEAFF. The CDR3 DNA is TGCGCCAGCAGCCTTGGACAGATGAACACTGAAGCTTTCTTT.

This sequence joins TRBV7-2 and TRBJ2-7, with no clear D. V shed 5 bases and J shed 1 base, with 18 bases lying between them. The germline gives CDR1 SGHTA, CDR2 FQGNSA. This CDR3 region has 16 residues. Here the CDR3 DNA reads TGTGCCAGCAGCGCCCGCGGATACGTCGAATCCTACGAGCAGTACTTC. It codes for CASSARGYVESYEQYF. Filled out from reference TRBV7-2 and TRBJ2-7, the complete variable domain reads GAGVSQSPSNKVTEKGKDVELRCDPISGHTALYWYRQSLGQGLEFLIYFQGNSAPDKSGLPSDRFSAERTGGSVSTLTIQRTQQEDSAVYLCASSARGYVESYEQYFGPGTRLTVT.

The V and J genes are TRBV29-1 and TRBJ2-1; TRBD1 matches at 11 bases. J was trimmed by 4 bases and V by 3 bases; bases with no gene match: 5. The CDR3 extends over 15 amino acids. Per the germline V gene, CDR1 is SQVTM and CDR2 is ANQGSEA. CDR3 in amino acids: CSVDPGTGGYNEQFF. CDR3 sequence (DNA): TGCAGCGTTGACCCCGGGACAGGGGGTTACAATGAGCAGTTCTTC.

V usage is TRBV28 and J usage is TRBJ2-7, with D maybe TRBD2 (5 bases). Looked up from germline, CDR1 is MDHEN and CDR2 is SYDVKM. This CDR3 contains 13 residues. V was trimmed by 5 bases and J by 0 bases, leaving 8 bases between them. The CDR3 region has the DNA TGTGCCAGCAGTCGACTATCCTCCTACGAGCAGTACTTC. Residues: CASSRLSSYEQYF.

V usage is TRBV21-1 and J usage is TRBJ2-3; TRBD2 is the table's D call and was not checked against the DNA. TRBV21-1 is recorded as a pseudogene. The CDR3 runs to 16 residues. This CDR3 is CASSRDRRGGADTQYF. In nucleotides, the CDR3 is TGTGCCAGCAGCAGGGACAGACGGGGGGGTGCAGATACGCAGTATTTT.

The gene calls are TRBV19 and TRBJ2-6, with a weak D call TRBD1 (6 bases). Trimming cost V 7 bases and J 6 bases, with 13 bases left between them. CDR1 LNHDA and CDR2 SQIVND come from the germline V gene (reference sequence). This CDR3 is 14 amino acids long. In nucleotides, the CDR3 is TGTGCCAGTACCCCGGACAGCTCGGCCAACGTCCTGACTTTC. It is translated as CASTPDSSANVLTF.

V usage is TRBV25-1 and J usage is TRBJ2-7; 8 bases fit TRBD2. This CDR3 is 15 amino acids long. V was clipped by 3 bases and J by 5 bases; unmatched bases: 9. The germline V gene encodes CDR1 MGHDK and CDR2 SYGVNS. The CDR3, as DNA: TGTGCCAGCAGTGATGGGGTCGGGAGGGTCCACGAGCAGTACTTC. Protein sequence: CASSDGVGRVHEQYF.

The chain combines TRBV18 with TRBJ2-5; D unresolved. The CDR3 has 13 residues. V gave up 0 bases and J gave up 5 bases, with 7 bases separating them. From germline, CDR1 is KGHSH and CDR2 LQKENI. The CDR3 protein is CASSPPNGETQYF. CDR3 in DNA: TGTGCCAGCTCACCACCCAACGGTGAGACCCAGTACTTC. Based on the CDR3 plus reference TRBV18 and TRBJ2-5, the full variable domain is NAGVMQNPRHLVRRRGQEARLRCSPMKGHSHVYWYRQLPEEGLKFMVYLQKENIIDESGMPKERFSAEFPKEGPSILRIQQVVRGDSAAYFCASSPPNGETQYFGPGTRLLVL.

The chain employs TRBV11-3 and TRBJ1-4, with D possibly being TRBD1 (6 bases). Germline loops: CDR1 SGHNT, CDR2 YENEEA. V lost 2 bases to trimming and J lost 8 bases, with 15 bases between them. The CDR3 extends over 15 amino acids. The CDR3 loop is CASSLMTDRLEKLFF. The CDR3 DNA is TGTGCCAGCAGCTTAATGACCGACAGGTTGGAAAAACTGTTTTTT.

CDR3 DNA: TGTGCCAGCAACCGCGAGACAGGGTCCGGTGGCTACACCTTC. As protein: CASNRETGSGGYTF. The chain combines TRBV6-1 with TRBJ1-2, with TRBD1 matching over 7 bases. This CDR3 has 14 residues. Trimming cost V 7 bases and J 7 bases; bases outside gene matches: 12. Germline CDR1 MNHNS, CDR2 SASEGT.

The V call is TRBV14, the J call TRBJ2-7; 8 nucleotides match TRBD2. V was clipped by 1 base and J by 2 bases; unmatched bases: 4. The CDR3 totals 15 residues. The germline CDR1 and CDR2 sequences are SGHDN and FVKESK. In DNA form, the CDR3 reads TGTGCCAGCAGCCAAGGGCGGGGGGTCACCTACGAGCAGTACTTC. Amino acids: CASSQGRGVTYEQYF.

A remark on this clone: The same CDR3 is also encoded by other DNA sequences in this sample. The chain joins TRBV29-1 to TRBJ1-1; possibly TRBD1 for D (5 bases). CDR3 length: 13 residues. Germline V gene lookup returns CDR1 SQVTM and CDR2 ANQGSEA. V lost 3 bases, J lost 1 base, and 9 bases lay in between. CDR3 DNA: TGCAGCGTTGAGAGGACATCGAACACTGAAGCTTTCTTT. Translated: CSVERTSNTEAFF.

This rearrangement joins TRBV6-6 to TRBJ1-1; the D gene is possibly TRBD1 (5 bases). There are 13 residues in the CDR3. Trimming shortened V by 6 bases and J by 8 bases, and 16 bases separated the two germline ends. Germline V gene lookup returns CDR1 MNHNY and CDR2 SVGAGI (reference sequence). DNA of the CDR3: TGTGCCAGCAGCCCCACCCGTCAGGGAGAAGCTTTCTTT. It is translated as CASSPTRQGEAFF.

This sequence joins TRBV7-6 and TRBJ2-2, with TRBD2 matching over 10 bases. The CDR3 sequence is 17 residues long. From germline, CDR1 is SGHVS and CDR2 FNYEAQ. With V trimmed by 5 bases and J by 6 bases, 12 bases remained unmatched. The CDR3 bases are TGTGCCAGCAGCCATTACCTAGCGGGAGTTCGGGCCGGGGAGCTGTTTTTT. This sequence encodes CASSHYLAGVRAGELFF.

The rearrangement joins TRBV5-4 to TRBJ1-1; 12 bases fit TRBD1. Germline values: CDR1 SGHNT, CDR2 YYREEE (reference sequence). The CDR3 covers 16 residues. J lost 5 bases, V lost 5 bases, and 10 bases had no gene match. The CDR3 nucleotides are TGTGCCAGCAGGAGGAGGGACAGGGGGCTTGGTACTGAAGCTTTCTTT. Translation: CASRRRDRGLGTEAFF.

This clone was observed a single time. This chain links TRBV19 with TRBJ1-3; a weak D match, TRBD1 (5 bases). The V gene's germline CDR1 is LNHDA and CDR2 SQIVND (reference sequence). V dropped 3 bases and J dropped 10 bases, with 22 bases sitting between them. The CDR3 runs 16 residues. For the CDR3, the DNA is TGTGCCAGTAGTATGCTTCGTTCAGGGCCCCGTGGGACCATATATTTT. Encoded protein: CASSMLRSGPRGTIYF. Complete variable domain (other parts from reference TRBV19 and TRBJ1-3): DGGITQSPKYLFRKEGQNVTLSCEQNLNHDAMYWYRQDPGQGLRLIYYSQIVNDFQKGDIAEGYSVSREKKESFPLTVTSAQKNPTAFYLCASSMLRSGPRGTIYFGEGSWLTVV.

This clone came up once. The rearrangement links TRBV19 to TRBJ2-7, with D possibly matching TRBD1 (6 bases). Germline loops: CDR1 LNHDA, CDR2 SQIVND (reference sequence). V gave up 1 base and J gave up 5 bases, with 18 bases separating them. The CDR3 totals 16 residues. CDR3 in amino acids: CASSIVGRQGINEQYF. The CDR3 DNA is TGTGCCAGTAGTATAGTAGGGCGCCAGGGGATCAACGAGCAGTACTTC.

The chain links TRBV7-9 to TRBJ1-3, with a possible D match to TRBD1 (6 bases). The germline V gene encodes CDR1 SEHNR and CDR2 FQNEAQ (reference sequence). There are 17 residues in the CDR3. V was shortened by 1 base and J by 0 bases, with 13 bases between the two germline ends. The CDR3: CASSLVAGRGSGNTIYF. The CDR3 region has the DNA TGTGCCAGCAGCTTAGTGGCGGGCAGGGGCTCTGGAAACACCATATATTTT.